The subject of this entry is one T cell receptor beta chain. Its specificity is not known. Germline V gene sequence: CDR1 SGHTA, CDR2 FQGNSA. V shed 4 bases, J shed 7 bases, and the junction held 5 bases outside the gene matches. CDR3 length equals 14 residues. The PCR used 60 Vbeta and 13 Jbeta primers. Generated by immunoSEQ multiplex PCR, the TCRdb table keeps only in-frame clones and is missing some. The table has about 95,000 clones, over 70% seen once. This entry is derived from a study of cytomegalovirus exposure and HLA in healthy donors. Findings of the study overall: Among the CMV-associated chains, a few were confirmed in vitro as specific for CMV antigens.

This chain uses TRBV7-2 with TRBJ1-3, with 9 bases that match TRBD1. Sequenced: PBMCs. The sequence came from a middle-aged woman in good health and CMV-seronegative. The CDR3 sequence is CASSWGTGPNTIYF. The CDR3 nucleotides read TGTGCCAGCAGCTGGGGGACAGGGCCGAACACCATATATTTT.